This T cell receptor beta chain was captured in a study of vaccination effects on CD4 cells after COVID-19. Under the ViraFEST assay, PBMC were stimulated with viral peptide pools so that antigen-specific CD4+ T cells expanded. Sequencing was performed afterwards. The culture ran for 10 to 11 days, and then CD4+ T cells were isolated. The participants, recipients of two vaccine doses, got either BNT162b2 or mRNA-1273. No vaccinee had earlier SARS-CoV-2 infection, and nucleocapsid antibodies were negative. Half-medium replacement with IL-2 medium occurred on days 3 and 7. CDR1 and CDR2 from the germline V gene are SGHNT and YYREEE (reference sequence). The CDR3 is 14 residues long. Study findings and constraints: Marked contraction was observed in infection-induced and vaccine-induced clones late after vaccination. Relatively few convalescent patients took part in the study, which had no early post-infection timepoints.

Assay: immunoSEQ multiplex PCR; the TCRdb copy retains only in-frame clones and omits some. The sample carries about 33,000 clones, roughly four fifths recorded once. This clone was seen only once. What it binds is not known. A read error may produce the germline difference seen at one junction end. V gene TRBV5-4 combines with J gene TRBJ2-3; 7 bases align to TRBD1. This TCR came from a human donor who received a COVID-19 vaccine. Some clones in this sample may be carry-over from other donors' samples. The sequencing here drew on CD4+ T cells from PBMCs cultured with HCoV-NL63 spike peptides, taken after COVID-19 vaccination. The CDR3 here is CASSPWQGDRYPHF. DNA of the CDR3: TGTGCCAGCAGCCCCTGGCAGGGGGACAGATACCCCCATTTT. The variable domain in full, completed from reference TRBV5-4 and TRBJ2-3, reads ETGVTQSPTHLIKTRGQQVTLRCSSQSGHNTVSWYQQALGQGPQFIFQYYREEENGRGNFPPRFSGLQFPNYSSELNVNALELDDSALYLCASSPWQGDRYPHFGPGTRLTVL.